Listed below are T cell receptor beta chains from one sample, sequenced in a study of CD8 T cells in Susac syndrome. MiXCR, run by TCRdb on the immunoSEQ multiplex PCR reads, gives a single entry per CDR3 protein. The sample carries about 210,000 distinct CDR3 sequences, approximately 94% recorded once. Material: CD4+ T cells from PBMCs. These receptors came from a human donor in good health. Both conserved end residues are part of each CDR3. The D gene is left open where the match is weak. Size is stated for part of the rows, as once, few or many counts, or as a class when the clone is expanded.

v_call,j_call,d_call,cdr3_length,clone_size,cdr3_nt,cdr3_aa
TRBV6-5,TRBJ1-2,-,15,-,TGTGCCAGCGGAACACCGGGACAACTCTTCTATGGCTACACCTTC,CASGTPGQLFYGYTF
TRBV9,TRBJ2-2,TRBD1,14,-,TGTGCCAGCGGGACAGCGCCAAGTGCCGGGGAGCTGTTTTTT,CASGTAPSAGELFF
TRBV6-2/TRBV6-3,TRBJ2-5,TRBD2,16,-,TGTGCCAGCAGTTTAGGACTAGCGGGGTTGGAAGAGACCCAGTACTTC,CASSLGLAGLEETQYF
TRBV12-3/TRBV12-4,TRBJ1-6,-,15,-,TGTGCCAGCAGTTTAAGTGGGTTCAATAATTCACCCCTCCACTTT,CASSLSGFNNSPLHF
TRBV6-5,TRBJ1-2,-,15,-,TGTGCCAGCAGTTACTCCGCGAGACGCGCCTATGGCTACACCTTC,CASSYSARRAYGYTF
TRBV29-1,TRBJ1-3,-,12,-,TGCAGCGTTGAGAAGTCCGGAAACACCATATATTTT,CSVEKSGNTIYF
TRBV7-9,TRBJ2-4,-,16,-,TGTGCCAGCAGCTCGACCGGACCGACCGGGCAAAACATTCAGTACTTC,CASSSTGPTGQNIQYF
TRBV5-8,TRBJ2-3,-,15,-,TGTGCCAGCAGCTTGGGAGGGGCTAACACAGATACGCAGTATTTT,CASSLGGANTDTQYF
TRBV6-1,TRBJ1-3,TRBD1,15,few,TGTGCCAGCAGCGAACAGGGGGCAACCGGAAACACCATATATTTT,CASSEQGATGNTIYF
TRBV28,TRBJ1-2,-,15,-,TGTGCCAGCAGTTTATTGCGGGGGCTCGGCTATGGCTACACCTTC,CASSLLRGLGYGYTF
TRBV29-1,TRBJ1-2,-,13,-,TGCAGCGTTGGCTCAGGGAGGATCGATGGCTACACCTTC,CSVGSGRIDGYTF
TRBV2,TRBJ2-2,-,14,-,TGTGCCAGCAGCGGTTGGGCTCCCCCCGGGGAGCTGTTTTTT,CASSGWAPPGELFF
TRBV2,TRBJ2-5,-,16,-,TGTGCCAGCAGTGAAGGACTCAGGACCCGTAAAGAGACCCAGTACTTC,CASSEGLRTRKETQYF
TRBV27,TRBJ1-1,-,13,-,TGTGCCACCAGGCCACAGGGACCAACTGAAGCTTTCTTT,CATRPQGPTEAFF
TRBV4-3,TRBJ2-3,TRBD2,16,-,TGCGCCAGCAGCCTCCGGGGTAGCGGGGCTGGGGATACGCAGTATTTT,CASSLRGSGAGDTQYF
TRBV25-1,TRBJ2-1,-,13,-,TGTGCCAGCAGCTCGCGCCGGGTAGATGAGCAGTTCTTC,CASSSRRVDEQFF
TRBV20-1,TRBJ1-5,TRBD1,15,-,TGCAGTGCTCGAGTAGGACAGGGCGGGGGGCAGCCCCAGCATTTT,CSARVGQGGGQPQHF
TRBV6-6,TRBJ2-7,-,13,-,TGTGCCAGCAGTTACTCGGGACTTTACGAGCAGTACTTC,CASSYSGLYEQYF
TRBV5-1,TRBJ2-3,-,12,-,TGCGCCAGCAGCAGCCAGGGAGATACGCAGTATTTT,CASSSQGDTQYF
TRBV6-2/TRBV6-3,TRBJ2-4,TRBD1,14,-,TGTGCCAGCAGTTTGACAGGGGGCGGAAACATTCAGTACTTC,CASSLTGGGNIQYF
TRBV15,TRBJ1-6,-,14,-,TGTGCCACCAGCCGCGGAGGGATAAATTCACCCCTCCACTTT,CATSRGGINSPLHF
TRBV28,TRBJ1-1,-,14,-,-,CASSLWAAGTEVFF
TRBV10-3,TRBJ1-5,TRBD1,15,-,TGTGCCATCAGTCCCGGGACAGGGAACAATCAGCCCCAGCATTTT,CAISPGTGNNQPQHF
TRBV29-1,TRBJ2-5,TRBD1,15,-,TGCAGCGTTGGACAGGGGGGTTTTTCTCAAGAGACCCAGTACTTC,CSVGQGGFSQETQYF
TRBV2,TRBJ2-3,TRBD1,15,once,TGTGCCAGCAGTGTACAGGGGTTGCTCACAGATACGCAGTATTTT,CASSVQGLLTDTQYF
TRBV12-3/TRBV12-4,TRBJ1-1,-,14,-,TGTGCCAGCAGCTTTTACGGGGTTGGCACTGAAGCTTTCTTT,CASSFYGVGTEAFF
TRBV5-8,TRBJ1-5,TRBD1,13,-,TGTGCCAGCAGACCGGACAGGGTCCAGCCCCAGCATTTT,CASRPDRVQPQHF
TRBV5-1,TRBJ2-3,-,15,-,TGCGCCAGCAGCTTGGCATGGGGGGACACAGATACGCAGTATTTT,CASSLAWGDTDTQYF
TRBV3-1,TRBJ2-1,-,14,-,TGTGCCAGCAGCCAAGAAGGAAGAGGGATGGAGCAGTTCTTC,CASSQEGRGMEQFF
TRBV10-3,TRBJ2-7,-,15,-,TGTGCCATCAGTGACCTCGACAGTCATACCTACGAGCAGTACTTC,CAISDLDSHTYEQYF
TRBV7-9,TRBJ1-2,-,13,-,TGTGCCAGCAGGGACACCGCTAACTATGGCTACACCTTC,CASRDTANYGYTF
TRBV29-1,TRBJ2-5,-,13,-,TGCAGCGTCCCCCTGGTAGCCAGAGAGACCCAGTACTTC,CSVPLVARETQYF
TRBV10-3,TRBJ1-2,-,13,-,TGTGCCATCAGATACCAAGGTGGGGATGGCTACACCTTC,CAIRYQGGDGYTF
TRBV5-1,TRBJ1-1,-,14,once,TGCGCCAGCAGCTTGTTGGTAGGGAACACTGAAGCTTTCTTT,CASSLLVGNTEAFF
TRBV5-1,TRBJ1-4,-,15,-,TGCGCCAGCAGCTCCGGGACGGTACCGAATGAAAAACTGTTTTTT,CASSSGTVPNEKLFF
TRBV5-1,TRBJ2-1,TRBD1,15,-,TGCGCCAGCAGCTTCGTGGGACAGATGTACAATGAGCAGTTCTTC,CASSFVGQMYNEQFF
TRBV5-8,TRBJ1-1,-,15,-,TGTGCCAGCAGCCTGGGTCGAGGGGCTAACACTGAAGCTTTCTTT,CASSLGRGANTEAFF
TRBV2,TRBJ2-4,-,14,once,TGTGCCAGCAGTGTAGGCGGATCCAAAAACATTCAGTACTTC,CASSVGGSKNIQYF
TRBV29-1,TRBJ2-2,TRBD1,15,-,TGCAGCGCCGACACCGGGACAGGAAACACCGGGGAGCTGTTTTTT,CSADTGTGNTGELFF
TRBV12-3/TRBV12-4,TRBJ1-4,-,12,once,TGTGCCAGCAGCGATAGGACTGAAAAACTGTTTTTT,CASSDRTEKLFF
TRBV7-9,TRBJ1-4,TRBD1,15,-,TGTGCCAGCAGCTTAGGGACAGGGGTGGAAGAAAAACTGTTTTTT,CASSLGTGVEEKLFF
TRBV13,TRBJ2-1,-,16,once,TGTGCCAGCAGCCCCGTGGGAGGTAGCTCCTACAATGAGCAGTTCTTC,CASSPVGGSSYNEQFF
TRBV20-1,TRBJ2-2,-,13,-,TGCAGTGCTAGACTCCGGAACACCGGGGAGCTGTTTTTT,CSARLRNTGELFF
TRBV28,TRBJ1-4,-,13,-,TGTGCCAGCAGCCTACAGGGAAATGAAAAACTGTTTTTT,CASSLQGNEKLFF
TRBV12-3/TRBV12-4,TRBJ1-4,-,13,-,TGTGCCAGCAGTTTTAAGGGGAATGAAAAACTGTTTTTT,CASSFKGNEKLFF
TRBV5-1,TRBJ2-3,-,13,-,TGCGCCAGCAGCAACAGGGGCACAGATACGCAGTATTTT,CASSNRGTDTQYF
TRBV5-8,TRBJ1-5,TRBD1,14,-,TGTGCCAGCAGCTTGGCGCCAGGGGGTCAGCCCCAGCATTTT,CASSLAPGGQPQHF
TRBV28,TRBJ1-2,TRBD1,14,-,TGTGCCAGCAGTACCCCCGGGACAGGGGGACACTACACCTTC,CASSTPGTGGHYTF
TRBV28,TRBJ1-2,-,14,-,TGTGCCAGCAGTTATACAGGGCCCAGCTATGGCTACACCTTC,CASSYTGPSYGYTF
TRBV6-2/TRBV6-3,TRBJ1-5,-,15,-,TGTGCCAGCAGCCACAGGGTATTGAACAATCAGCCCCAGCATTTT,CASSHRVLNNQPQHF
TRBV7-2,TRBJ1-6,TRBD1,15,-,TGTGCCAGCAGCCGCGACAGGGTGTATAATTCACCCCTCCACTTT,CASSRDRVYNSPLHF
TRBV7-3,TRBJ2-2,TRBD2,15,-,TGTGCCAGCAGCTCAGCGGGGTCGAACACCGGGGAGCTGTTTTTT,CASSSAGSNTGELFF
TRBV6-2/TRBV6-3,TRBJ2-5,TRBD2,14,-,TGTGCCAGCAAAATTAGCGGGGACCAAGAGACCCAGTACTTC,CASKISGDQETQYF
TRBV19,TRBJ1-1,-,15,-,TGTGCCAGTAGTATACAGGGTGCCATGAACACTGAAGCTTTCTTT,CASSIQGAMNTEAFF
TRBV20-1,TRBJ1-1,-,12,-,TGCAGTGCTAGAGGCGGAAGGAATGAAGCTTTCTTT,CSARGGRNEAFF
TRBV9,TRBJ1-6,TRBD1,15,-,TGTGCCAGCAGCGTATTCTCGGACAGGGAATCACCCCTCCACTTT,CASSVFSDRESPLHF
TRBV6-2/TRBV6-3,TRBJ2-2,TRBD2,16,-,TGTGCCAGCAGTTTCCGACTAGCGGGAAACACCGGGGAGCTGTTTTTT,CASSFRLAGNTGELFF
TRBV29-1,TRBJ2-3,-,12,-,TGCAGCGTTAGGGGGGTGGGAGATACGCAGTATTTT,CSVRGVGDTQYF
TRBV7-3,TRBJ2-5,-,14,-,TGTGCCAGCAGCTTAAAACAGCCCTGTGAGACCCAGTACTTC,CASSLKQPCETQYF
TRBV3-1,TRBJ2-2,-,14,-,TGTGCCAGCAGCCAAGGATCGGTCACCGGGGAGCTGTTTTTT,CASSQGSVTGELFF